Sequencing of this TCR beta chain was carried out in a study of CD8 T cells in ankylosing spondylitis. Study conclusions and caveats: Blood from ankylosing spondylitis patients appeared to carry a characteristic eight-variant TCR beta motif. Clones tied to disease were said to be significantly enriched in matched ankylosing spondylitis synovial fluid. Some of these motif variants have turned up before, in reports on reactive arthritis synovial fluid and blood.

It was by quantitative 5'-RACE with molecular barcodes that TCR beta libraries were made. TCRdb passed the 5' RACE reads through MiXCR, listing each CDR3 protein once. The sample shows 240,000 or so distinct CDR3 sequences, around 11% of them seen only once. About this clonotype: Its antigen remains unknown.

Sequenced: blood, either unsorted or a sorted T cell fraction (not recorded which). The receptor was derived from a male donor with ankylosing spondylitis or in good health (not recorded which).

The DNA for the CDR3 is TGTGCCAGCAGCTTAGTCTTGGGGGACGGACATAGCACAGATACGCAGTATTTT. It encodes CASSLVLGDGHSTDTQYF. The J gene is TRBJ2-3, the V gene TRBV7-8; tentatively, D is TRBD1 or TRBD2 (5 bases each). V dropped 1 base and J dropped 0 bases, with 17 bases sitting between them. Germline CDR1 and CDR2: SGHVS and FQNEAQ. The CDR3 has 18 residues.